The rows below give T cell receptor beta chains drawn from one sample of a study of blood T cell repertoires in COVID-19. The repertoire was sequenced with immunoSEQ multiplex PCR; TCRdb's copy has only in-frame clones and lacks some. The profile shows more than 85,000 clones, under 90% of them singletons. The sequencing input was peripheral blood. The receptors here all came from a man older than 75 with acute or convalescent COVID-19. CDR3s include the opening cysteine and the closing phenylalanine or tryptophan. D genes are given only for firm matches. Size is stated for part of the rows, as once, few or many counts, or as a class when the clone is expanded.

clone size	D gene	V gene	J gene	CDR3 protein	CDR3 DNA
NA	NA	TRBV7-9	TRBJ2-2	CASSPRVTGELFF	TGTGCCAGCAGCCCCCGGGTCACCGGGGAGCTGTTTTTT
few	NA	TRBV29-1	TRBJ1-2	CSVAAGRDDYGYTF	TGCAGCGTTGCGGCGGGGCGGGATGACTATGGCTACACCTTC
NA	NA	TRBV2	TRBJ1-1	CASSLWGRSEAFF	TGTGCCAGCAGTCTCTGGGGGAGGTCTGAAGCTTTCTTT
NA	NA	TRBV5-1	TRBJ2-7	CASSSHPAEVTGQYF	TGCGCCAGCAGCTCCCATCCAGCGGAAGTGACCGGGCAGTACTTC
NA	TRBD1	TRBV28	TRBJ1-1	CASSFPGQGHAFF	TGTGCCAGCAGTTTCCCCGGACAGGGCCACGCTTTCTTT
once	NA	TRBV18	TRBJ2-3	CASSPRASLYTDTQYF	TGTGCCAGCTCACCAAGGGCTAGCCTATACACAGATACGCAGTATTTT
NA	NA	TRBV30	TRBJ1-1	CAWTLDSIDEAFF	TGTGCCTGGACCTTAGACAGTATTGATGAAGCTTTCTTT
NA	TRBD1	TRBV5-6	TRBJ2-7	CASSPGTAYEQYF	TGTGCCAGCAGCCCCGGGACAGCCTACGAGCAGTACTTC
NA	TRBD1	TRBV5-1	TRBJ1-2	CASSLAGGQGGYTF	TGCGCCAGCAGCTTGGCGGGTGGACAGGGCGGCTACACCTTC
once	NA	TRBV19	TRBJ2-7	CASSNLAESEQYF	TGTGCCAGTAGTAACTTAGCGGAATCCGAGCAGTACTTC
NA	NA	TRBV10-1	TRBJ2-2	CASYPSGQLNTGELFF	TGCGCCAGCTACCCTTCAGGGCAGCTCAACACCGGGGAGCTGTTTTTT
NA	TRBD2	TRBV10-2	TRBJ2-7	CASRWGGYEQYF	TGCGCCAGCAGGTGGGGGGGATACGAGCAGTACTTC
NA	TRBD1	TRBV18	TRBJ2-6	CASSPRTGGASGANVLTF	TGTGCCAGCTCACCAAGGACAGGGGGCGCCTCTGGGGCCAACGTCCTGACTTTC
NA	TRBD1	TRBV28	TRBJ1-1	CASSLSGTGGEAFF	TGTGCCAGCAGTCTATCAGGGACAGGGGGTGAAGCTTTCTTT
few	TRBD2	TRBV5-4	TRBJ2-7	CASSLGGLAGGNYEQYF	TGTGCCAGCAGCTTGGGAGGCCTAGCGGGAGGAAACTACGAGCAGTACTTC
NA	TRBD2	TRBV6-5	TRBJ2-3	CASSYTRAGGTDTQYF	TGTGCCAGCAGTTACACGAGGGCGGGAGGGACAGATACGCAGTATTTT
NA	NA	TRBV7-9	TRBJ1-1	CASSLGTPNTEAFF	TGTGCCAGCAGCCTAGGGACACCGAACACTGAAGCTTTCTTT
NA	TRBD1	TRBV29-1	TRBJ2-3	CSVATGPDTQYF	TGCAGCGTTGCGACAGGGCCGGATACGCAGTATTTT
NA	TRBD2	TRBV7-9	TRBJ2-1	CASSKWTSGNEQFF	TGTGCCAGCAGCAAATGGACTAGCGGCAATGAGCAGTTCTTC
NA	NA	TRBV9	TRBJ1-3	CASSVEGAGNTIYF	TGTGCCAGCAGCGTTGAGGGAGCTGGAAACACCATATATTTT
NA	NA	TRBV5-1	TRBJ2-1	CASSLGHREGQQFF	TGCGCCAGCAGCTTGGGACACAGGGAGGGCCAGCAGTTCTTC
NA	TRBD2	TRBV5-1	TRBJ2-1	CASSLGGLAGVGTYNEQFF	TGCGCCAGCAGCTTGGGGGGACTAGCGGGAGTAGGGACCTACAATGAGCAGTTCTTC
NA	TRBD1	TRBV29-1	TRBJ1-1	CSVYRGNTEAFF	TGCAGCGTCTACAGGGGGAACACTGAAGCTTTCTTT
NA	NA	TRBV19	TRBJ1-1	CASSIGQGIITEAFF	TGTGCCAGTAGTATAGGTCAGGGTATAATAACTGAAGCTTTCTTT
NA	NA	TRBV11-1	TRBJ1-3	CASSFQPGQSGNTIYF	TGTGCCAGCAGCTTCCAGCCAGGGCAATCTGGAAACACCATATATTTT
NA	NA	TRBV28	TRBJ1-2	CASSSGSYYGYTF	TGTGCCAGCAGTTCCGGGTCTTACTATGGCTACACCTTC
NA	TRBD1	TRBV5-4	TRBJ2-3	CASSTDRGPTDTQYF	TGTGCCAGCAGCACGGACAGGGGGCCTACAGATACGCAGTATTTT
NA	NA	TRBV27	TRBJ2-2	CASFLGVGGTGELFF	TGTGCCAGCTTCCTAGGGGTAGGCGGCACCGGGGAGCTGTTTTTT
NA	TRBD1	TRBV28	TRBJ2-7	CASSSYRGWAYEQYF	TGTGCCAGCAGTTCTTACAGGGGGTGGGCCTACGAGCAGTACTTC
NA	TRBD1	TRBV7-2	TRBJ1-4	CASSFTTGANEKLFF	TGTGCCAGCAGCTTCACGACAGGGGCTAATGAAAAACTGTTTTTT
once	NA	TRBV20-1	TRBJ1-4	CSASAPGAHNEKLFF	TGCAGTGCTAGTGCCCCAGGGGCCCATAATGAAAAACTGTTTTTT
NA	NA	TRBV7-3	TRBJ2-3	CASSTAGDTQYF	TGTGCCAGCAGCACCGCAGGGGATACGCAGTATTTT
NA	TRBD2	TRBV4-1	TRBJ2-5	CASSQSTGTRQETQYF	TGCGCCAGCAGCCAATCGACCGGGACTAGACAAGAGACCCAGTACTTC
NA	NA	TRBV21-1	TRBJ2-7	CASSTGGGNEQYF	TGTGCCAGCAGCACTGGGGGGGGTAACGAGCAGTACTTC
NA	TRBD2	TRBV29-1	TRBJ2-1	CSVTGTTRYNEQFF	TGCAGCGTTACTGGGACTACCCGCTACAATGAGCAGTTCTTC
NA	TRBD2	TRBV19	TRBJ2-1	CASRTSGIYNEQFF	TGTGCCAGTAGGACTAGCGGGATATACAATGAGCAGTTCTTC
NA	TRBD1	TRBV5-1	TRBJ1-4	CASRRQGLNEKLFF	TGCGCCAGCAGGAGACAGGGGCTTAATGAAAAACTGTTTTTT
NA	TRBD1	TRBV7-2	TRBJ1-3	CASSRTGTTIYF	TGTGCCAGCAGTCGGACAGGGACGACCATATATTTT
NA	NA	TRBV11-2	TRBJ1-2	CASSLGSSGWYGYTF	TGTGCCAGCAGCTTAGGATCGTCGGGGTGGTATGGCTACACCTTC
NA	NA	TRBV10-3	TRBJ1-4	CAISDRVEVANEKLFF	TGTGCCATCAGTGACAGGGTCGAAGTGGCTAATGAAAAACTGTTTTTT
NA	NA	TRBV4-1	TRBJ2-1	CASSLLANAYNEQFF	TGCGCCAGCAGTCTTCTAGCGAACGCCTACAATGAGCAGTTCTTC
NA	NA	TRBV27	TRBJ2-3	CASSGDSSTDTQYF	TGTGCCAGCAGTGGTGACAGTAGCACAGATACGCAGTATTTT
NA	NA	TRBV27	TRBJ1-5	CASSSWDTSNQPQHF	TGTGCCAGCAGTAGCTGGGACACCAGCAATCAGCCCCAGCATTTT
NA	TRBD1	TRBV6-1	TRBJ1-5	CASSEWDRALGHF	TGTGCCAGCAGTGAATGGGACAGGGCCCTCGGACATTTT
NA	TRBD1	TRBV6-5	TRBJ1-2	CASSQGQGHYGYTF	TGTGCCAGCAGCCAGGGACAGGGTCACTATGGCTACACCTTC
NA	NA	TRBV6-5	TRBJ2-2	CASSYTRTGELFF	TGTGCCAGCAGTTACACGCGGACCGGGGAGCTGTTTTTT
NA	NA	TRBV27	TRBJ1-2	CASSFRQTGKVEGNYGYTF	TGTGCCAGCAGTTTCCGTCAAACAGGGAAAGTTGAAGGGAACTATGGCTACACCTTC
NA	NA	TRBV4-1	TRBJ1-4	CASSQDDRPTNEKLFF	TGCGCCAGCAGCCAAGACGACAGACCAACTAATGAAAAACTGTTTTTT
NA	NA	TRBV2	TRBJ1-1	CASSRRGGNTEAFF	TGTGCCAGCAGTAGACGGGGAGGGAACACTGAAGCTTTCTTT
NA	NA	TRBV30	TRBJ1-2	CAWSVRGRANYGYTF	TGTGCCTGGAGTGTACGGGGGAGAGCTAACTATGGCTACACCTTC
NA	TRBD2	TRBV7-9	TRBJ2-1	CASSPLREGGPGNEQFF	TGTGCCAGCAGCCCCCTGCGTGAGGGAGGGCCGGGCAATGAGCAGTTCTTC